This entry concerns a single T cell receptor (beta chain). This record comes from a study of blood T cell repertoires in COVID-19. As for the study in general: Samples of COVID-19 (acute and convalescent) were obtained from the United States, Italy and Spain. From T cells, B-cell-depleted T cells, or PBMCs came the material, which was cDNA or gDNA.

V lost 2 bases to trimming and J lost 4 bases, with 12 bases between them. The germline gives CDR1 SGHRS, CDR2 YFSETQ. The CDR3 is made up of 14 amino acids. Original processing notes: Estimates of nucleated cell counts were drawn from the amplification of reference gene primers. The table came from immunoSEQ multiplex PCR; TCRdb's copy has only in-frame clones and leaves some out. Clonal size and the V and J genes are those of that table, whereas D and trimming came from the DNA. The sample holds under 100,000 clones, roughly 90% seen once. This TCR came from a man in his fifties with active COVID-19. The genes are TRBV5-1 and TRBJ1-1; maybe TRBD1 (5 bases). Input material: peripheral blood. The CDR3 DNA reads TGCGCCAGCAGCTTCACCAGTGGGGCCACTGAAGCTTTCTTT. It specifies CASSFTSGATEAFF. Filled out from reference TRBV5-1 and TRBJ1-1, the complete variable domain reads KAGVTQTPRYLIKTRGQQVTLSCSPISGHRSVSWYQQTPGQGLQFLFEYFSETQRNKGNFPGRFSGRQFSNSRSEMNVSTLELGDSALYLCASSFTSGATEAFFGQGTRLTVV.